This T cell receptor beta chain was documented in a study of Graves' ophthalmopathy and Graves' hyperthyroidism. Trimming removed 3 bases from V and 7 bases from J, with 19 bases in between. This CDR3 has 14 residues. The germline V gene has CDR1 DFQATT and CDR2 SNEGSKA (reference sequence). Amplification targeted the TCR beta CDR3 regions, with RNA transcripts as the source material. The authors performed first-round RT-PCR with HTBI primers and then a second-round multiplex PCR. TCRdb re-called the multiplex PCR reads through MiXCR, storing one row per CDR3 protein. The top ten clones hold more than 9.5% of a sample with over a million distinct CDR3 sequences, around a third of them seen once.

This chain links TRBV20-1 with TRBJ2-7, with a tentative D call TRBD2 (5 bases). Source material: peripheral blood or thyroid tissue (not recorded which). The TCR comes from an adult man with Graves' hyperthyroidism. The CDR3 sequence: CSARGVAYQWEQYF. CDR3 sequence (DNA): TGCAGTGCTAGGGGAGTAGCGTATCAATGGGAGCAGTACTTC.